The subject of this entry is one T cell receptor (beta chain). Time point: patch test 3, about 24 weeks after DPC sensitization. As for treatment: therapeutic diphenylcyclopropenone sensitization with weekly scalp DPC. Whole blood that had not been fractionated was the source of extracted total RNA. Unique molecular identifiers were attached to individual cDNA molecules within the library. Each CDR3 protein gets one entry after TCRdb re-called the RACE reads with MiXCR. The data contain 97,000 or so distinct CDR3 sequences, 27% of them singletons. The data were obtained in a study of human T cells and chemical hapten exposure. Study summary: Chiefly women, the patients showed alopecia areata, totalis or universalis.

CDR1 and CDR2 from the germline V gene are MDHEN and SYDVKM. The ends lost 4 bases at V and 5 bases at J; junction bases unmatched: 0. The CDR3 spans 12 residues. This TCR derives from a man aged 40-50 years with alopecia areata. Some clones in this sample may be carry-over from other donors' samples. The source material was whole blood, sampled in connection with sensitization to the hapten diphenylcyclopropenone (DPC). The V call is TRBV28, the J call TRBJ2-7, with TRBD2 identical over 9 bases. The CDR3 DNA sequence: TGTGCCAGCAGTTGGACTAGCGACGAGCAGTACTTC. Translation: CASSWTSDEQYF.